This is a list of T cell receptor beta chains from one sample in a study of blood T cell repertoires in COVID-19. Profiled with immunoSEQ multiplex PCR; TCRdb holds only in-frame clones, not every one. The sample consists of 200,000 to 250,000 clones, approximately 78% of them appearing once. The sequenced sample consisted of peripheral blood. The receptors derive from a woman aged 65 to 85 with COVID-19, enrolled during active disease. Both conserved end residues are part of each CDR3. The D gene is left open where the match is weak. For some rows the clone size is stated as once, few or many, or as a class when expanded; others skip it.

V gene	D gene	clone size	J gene	CDR3 protein	CDR3 DNA
TRBV7-3	TRBD1	once	TRBJ2-1	CASSPLGTGGRNEQFF	TGTGCCAGCAGCCCGCTCGGGACAGGGGGCCGGAATGAGCAGTTCTTC
TRBV5-1	TRBD2	.	TRBJ2-1	CASSLLGRERDEQFF	TGCGCCAGCAGCTTGTTGGGGCGGGAGAGGGATGAGCAGTTCTTC
TRBV15	.	.	TRBJ1-1	CATSRGLGGAEAFF	TGTGCCACCAGCAGAGGCCTTGGGGGGGCTGAAGCTTTCTTT
TRBV19	.	.	TRBJ2-5	CASSIWGPNQETQYF	TGTGCCAGTAGTATTTGGGGGCCGAACCAAGAGACCCAGTACTTC
TRBV28	.	.	TRBJ1-1	CASPPPGGGGLRAFF	TGTGCCAGCCCTCCCCCGGGGGGTGGGGGGTTGAGAGCTTTCTTT
TRBV30	TRBD2	once	TRBJ2-3	CAWSPSGRKDTQYF	TGTGCCTGGAGTCCTAGCGGGAGAAAAGATACGCAGTATTTT
TRBV3-1/TRBV3-2	TRBD1	.	TRBJ1-2	CASSHDRGANYGYTF	TGTGCCAGCAGCCACGACAGGGGGGCTAACTATGGCTACACCTTC
TRBV2	.	.	TRBJ2-5	CASSGGLAQETQYF	TGTGCCAGCAGCGGTGGGCTAGCGCAAGAGACCCAGTACTTC
TRBV4-1	.	.	TRBJ1-5	CASSQAMGLGGDLQPQHF	TGCGCCAGCAGCCAAGCAATGGGGTTGGGGGGGGATCTTCAGCCCCAGCATTTT
TRBV28	TRBD2	.	TRBJ2-3	CASQTSGSTDTQYF	TGTGCCAGTCAGACTAGCGGGAGCACAGATACGCAGTATTTT
TRBV18	.	.	TRBJ1-4	CASSPGGAREKLFF	TGTGCCAGCTCACCGGGGGGGGCGCGCGAAAAACTGTTTTTT
TRBV7-2	.	once	TRBJ1-5	CASSIDRQQPQHF	TGTGCCAGCAGCATTGACAGGCAGCAGCCCCAGCATTTT
TRBV19	TRBD1	once	TRBJ1-5	CASSIYRGLNQPQHF	TGTGCCAGTAGTATATACAGGGGGCTCAATCAGCCCCAGCATTTT
TRBV7-2	.	few	TRBJ2-1	CASSFQGTGEQFF	TGTGCCAGCAGCTTCCAGGGTACCGGTGAGCAGTTCTTC
TRBV7-9	.	.	TRBJ1-5	CASSLEANQPQHF	TGTGCCAGCAGCTTAGAAGCCAATCAGCCCCAGCATTTT
TRBV9	TRBD2	.	TRBJ2-5	CASSVGGREQETQYF	TGTGCCAGCAGCGTAGGCGGGAGAGAACAAGAGACCCAGTACTTC
TRBV9	.	few	TRBJ1-6	CASSGLPGTGSPLHF	TGTGCCAGCAGTGGTCTCCCGGGAACTGGGTCACCCCTCCACTTT
TRBV30	TRBD1	once	TRBJ1-1	CAWSVGRGRMNTEAFF	TGTGCCTGGAGTGTAGGAAGGGGGCGTATGAACACTGAAGCTTTCTTT
TRBV10-3	.	.	TRBJ2-3	CANGVHGTDTQYF	TGTGCCAACGGGGTACATGGCACAGATACGCAGTATTTT
TRBV9	.	few	TRBJ1-1	CASSVGDTTVRAFF	TGTGCCAGCAGCGTAGGGGACACAACAGTTAGAGCTTTCTTT
TRBV28	TRBD2	.	TRBJ2-3	CASSGRESLDTQYF	TGTGCCTCCTCGGGGCGGGAGAGCTTGGATACGCAGTATTTT
TRBV18	TRBD2	.	TRBJ2-7	CASSRAGGTYEQYF	TGTGCCAGCTCACGGGCGGGAGGGACCTACGAGCAGTACTTC
TRBV7-2	.	.	TRBJ1-4	CASSFLGGGTNEKLFF	TGTGCCAGCAGCTTCCTGGGGGGAGGGACTAATGAAAAACTGTTTTTT
TRBV6-1	.	.	TRBJ1-6	CASSPQGIYNSPLHF	TGTGCCAGCAGTCCACAGGGTATCTATAATTCACCCCTCCACTTT
TRBV2	.	once	TRBJ1-6	CASSENRKGSPLHF	TGTGCCAGCAGTGAAAACAGAAAAGGCTCACCCCTCCACTTT
TRBV9	TRBD1	.	TRBJ1-3	CASSPGTVNTIYF	TGTGCCAGCAGCCCCGGGACAGTAAACACCATATATTTT
TRBV6-5	.	.	TRBJ2-7	CASSSPGLKYEQYF	TGTGCCAGCAGTTCCCCAGGTCTTAAGTACGAGCAGTACTTC
TRBV7-9	TRBD2	.	TRBJ2-4	CASSSRGENIQYF	TGTGCCAGCAGCTCACGGGGGGAAAACATTCAGTACTTC
TRBV10-1	.	once	TRBJ1-1	CASSGTGFEAFF	TGCGCCAGCAGTGGTACAGGGTTTGAAGCTTTCTTT
TRBV7-9	TRBD1	.	TRBJ2-7	CASSLGGQGYEQYF	TGTGCCAGCAGCTTAGGCGGACAGGGCTACGAGCAGTACTTC
TRBV6-2/TRBV6-3	.	.	TRBJ1-5	CASSYGGQHQPQHF	TGTGCCAGCAGTTACGGGGGACAACACCAGCCCCAGCATTTT
TRBV9	TRBD2	.	TRBJ2-1	CASSATSGPFGNEQFF	TGTGCCAGCAGCGCGACTAGCGGGCCCTTCGGGAATGAGCAGTTCTTC
TRBV6-5	TRBD1	.	TRBJ2-7	CASSYDAGGPYEQYF	TGTGCCAGCAGTTACGACGCAGGGGGCCCCTACGAGCAGTACTTC
TRBV5-1	TRBD1	.	TRBJ2-2	CASSLSGTDFNTGELFF	TGCGCCAGCAGCTTGTCCGGGACAGACTTTAACACCGGGGAGCTGTTTTTT
TRBV27	.	.	TRBJ1-6	CASTSDSQNYNSPLHF	TGTGCCAGCACCTCCGACAGTCAGAACTATAATTCACCCCTCCACTTT
TRBV5-5	.	.	TRBJ2-7	CASIPTLGQPYEQYF	TGTGCCAGCATCCCTACTTTGGGGCAGCCCTACGAGCAGTACTTC
TRBV5-5	TRBD1	.	TRBJ1-2	CASSYGQGAGYTF	TGTGCCAGCAGCTACGGACAGGGGGCTGGCTACACCTTC
TRBV19	.	.	TRBJ1-6	CASSPEGGANSPLHF	TGTGCCAGTAGCCCCGAGGGAGGAGCTAATTCACCCCTCCACTTT
TRBV2	.	once	TRBJ1-2	CASSEQGRSDGYTF	TGTGCCAGCAGTGAACAGGGGAGATCGGATGGCTACACCTTC
TRBV11-3	.	.	TRBJ2-7	CASSSQTGYEQYF	TGTGCCAGCAGCAGCCAGACAGGCTACGAGCAGTACTTC
TRBV7-3	.	.	TRBJ1-1	CASSPSGYTEAFF	TGTGCCAGCAGCCCTTCGGGGTACACTGAAGCTTTCTTT
TRBV28	.	.	TRBJ1-6	CASKRTEDNSPLHF	TGTGCCAGCAAGAGGACAGAAGATAATTCACCCCTCCACTTT
TRBV5-1	TRBD2	.	TRBJ2-3	CASKTSGSTDTQYF	TGCGCCAGCAAGACTAGCGGAAGCACAGATACGCAGTATTTT
TRBV18	TRBD2	.	TRBJ2-3	CASSPLSSGRAADTQYF	TGTGCCAGCTCACCACTTTCTAGCGGGAGGGCCGCAGATACGCAGTATTTT
TRBV21-1	.	.	TRBJ2-5	CASGQGGETQYF	TGTGCCTCCGGACAGGGCGGTGAGACCCAGTACTTC
TRBV24-1	TRBD2	.	TRBJ2-2	CATSGPSGNTGELFF	TGTGCCACCAGTGGCCCTAGCGGGAACACCGGGGAGCTGTTTTTT
TRBV18	TRBD1	.	TRBJ2-1	CASSTTGGFEQFF	TGTGCCAGCTCAACAACAGGGGGTTTTGAGCAGTTCTTC